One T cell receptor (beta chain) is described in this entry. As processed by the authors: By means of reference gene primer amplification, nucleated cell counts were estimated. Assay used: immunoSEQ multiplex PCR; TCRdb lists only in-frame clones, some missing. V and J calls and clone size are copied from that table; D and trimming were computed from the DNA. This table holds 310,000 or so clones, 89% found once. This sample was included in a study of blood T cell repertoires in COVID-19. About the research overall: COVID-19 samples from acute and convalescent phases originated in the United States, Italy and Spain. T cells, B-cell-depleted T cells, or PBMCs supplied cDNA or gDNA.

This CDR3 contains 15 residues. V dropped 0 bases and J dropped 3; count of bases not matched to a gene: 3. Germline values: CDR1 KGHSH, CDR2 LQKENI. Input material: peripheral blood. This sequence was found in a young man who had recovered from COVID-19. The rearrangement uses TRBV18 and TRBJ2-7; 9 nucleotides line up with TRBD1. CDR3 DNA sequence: TGTGCCAGCTCACCACCGGGACAGGGAGGCTACGAGCAGTACTTC. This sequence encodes CASSPPGQGGYEQYF.